This passage covers 3 T cell receptor beta chains from one sample sequenced in a study of blood T cell repertoires in COVID-19. Sequencing used immunoSEQ multiplex PCR; TCRdb keeps in-frame clones, though not all of them. The table lists roughly 350,000 clones, over 75% of them singletons. Sequencing used peripheral blood. These receptors were taken from a young woman with COVID-19, enrolled during active disease.

In its sample, this clone was seen a few times. CDR3 amino acids: CASSHPVSGNTIYF. The CDR3 bases are TGCGCCAGCAGCCACCCGGTCTCTGGAAACACCATATATTTT. This chain joins TRBV4-3 and TRBJ1-3; D is ambiguous. Trimming took off 3 bases at V and 0 bases at J, with 6 bases between the two ends. The V gene's germline CDR1 is LGHNA and CDR2 YSLEER. This CDR3 has 14 residues.

This chain links TRBV2 with TRBJ2-7, with D perhaps matching TRBD1 (5 bases). The CDR3 length is 14 residues. Trimming shortened V by 7 bases and J by 0 bases, and 13 bases separated the two germline ends. The germline V gene encodes CDR1 SNHLY and CDR2 FYNNEI. The CDR3 region has the DNA TGTGCCAGCATCAAGGACAAGAGCTCCTACGAGCAGTACTTC. The encoded protein is CASIKDKSSYEQYF.

This chain links TRBV4-1 with TRBJ1-4, with a weak D call TRBD1 (6 bases). The CDR3 loop spans 16 amino acids. In germline, CDR1 is MGHRA, CDR2 YSYEKL. Deletions cut 4 bases from V and 8 bases from J, with 20 bases between. CDR3 DNA: TGCGCCAGCAGCCTTCCTACAGGGCCCCTAGGCGAAAAACTGTTTTTT. Its protein product is CASSLPTGPLGEKLFF.